A single sample is the source of the 14 T cell receptor beta chains below, sequenced in a study of T cell responses to AZD1222 COVID-19 vaccine. TCRdb keeps only in-frame clones here, not all; method: immunoSEQ multiplex PCR. The data show 110,000 to 150,000 clones, 85% to 95% seen once. This specimen consisted of peripheral blood, obtained after recovery from COVID-19. All receptors come from an adult who had recovered from COVID-19.

This clone was seen just once. The chain links TRBV5-4 to TRBJ1-1; D possibly corresponds to TRBD1 (5 bases). The V gene's germline CDR1 is SGHNT and CDR2 YYREEE (reference sequence). The ends were cut back, 9 bases at V and 5 bases at J, with 20 bases in the middle. This CDR3 is 14 amino acids long. The CDR3 reads CAITSGEGRTEAFF. As DNA, the CDR3 is TGTGCCATTACTTCGGGGGAGGGGCGGACTGAAGCTTTCTTT.

The V call is TRBV7-8, the J call TRBJ2-1; 10 bases map to TRBD2. The CDR3 has 18 residues. Germline CDR1 and CDR2: SGHVS and FQNEAQ. With V trimmed by 7 bases and J by 7 bases, 19 bases remained unmatched. This CDR3 is CASKLRATGLATGNEQFF. CDR3 nucleotide sequence: TGTGCCAGCAAGCTGAGGGCTACGGGACTAGCGACGGGGAATGAGCAGTTCTTC.

The chain is built from TRBV7-2 and TRBJ1-4; 8 nucleotides agree with TRBD1. Germline V CDR1 and CDR2: SGHTA, FQGNSA. The CDR3 is 14 amino acids. Unmatched junction bases numbered 5, after V lost 1 base and J lost 10 bases. The DNA for the CDR3 is TGTGCCAGCAGCTTAGACAGGGGGTCGGCAAAACTGTTTTTT. Protein: CASSLDRGSAKLFF.

The V gene is TRBV4-1, the J gene TRBJ2-1; D is perhaps TRBD1 (5 bases). The V and J ends lost 0 bases and 10 bases respectively, with 10 bases between them. This CDR3 has 13 amino acids. The V gene's germline CDR1 is MGHRA and CDR2 YSYEKL. This CDR3 is CASSQEGAPEQFF. The CDR3 DNA reads TGCGCCAGCAGCCAAGAAGGGGCACCAGAGCAGTTCTTC.

The J gene is TRBJ1-4, the V gene TRBV5-1; TRBD1 is a possible D gene (6 bases). The ends were cut back, 0 bases at V and 3 bases at J, with 9 bases in the middle. CDR1 is SGHRS and CDR2 is YFSETQ in the germline V gene. The CDR3 is made up of 15 amino acids. Here the CDR3 reads CASSLVGAANEKLFF. The CDR3 DNA is TGCGCCAGCAGCTTGGTGGGGGCTGCTAATGAAAAACTGTTTTTT.

This clone has a single count. The V gene is TRBV10-3, the J gene TRBJ1-4; perhaps TRBD1 as D (6 bases). V was cut by 10 bases and J by 8 bases, with 17 bases left in between. Germline V gene sequence: CDR1 ENHRY, CDR2 SYGVKD. The CDR3 loop spans 13 amino acids. The CDR3 sequence is CATRPTGNEKLFF. CDR3 bases: TGTGCCACCCGTCCAACAGGGAACGAAAAACTGTTTTTT.

J is TRBJ1-2 and V is TRBV28; 12 bases map to TRBD1. The J segment lost 4 bases and the V segment lost 4 bases, leaving 16 bases of the junction unmatched. CDR3 length: 19 residues. CDR1 MDHEN and CDR2 SYDVKM come from the germline V gene. CDR3 residues: CASSSITGTGGLGRYGYTF. CDR3 bases: TGTGCCAGCAGTTCAATCACCGGGACAGGGGGCCTTGGGCGCTATGGCTACACCTTC.

This clone was observed a single time. V is TRBV18 and J is TRBJ1-4; TRBD1 is a possible D gene (5 bases). CDR3 length equals 19 residues. Deletions cut 4 bases from V and 0 bases from J, with 21 bases between. Germline CDR1 is KGHSH and CDR2 is LQKENI. The CDR3 protein is CASSRNPQVGQATNEKLFF. CDR3 nucleotide sequence: TGTGCCAGCTCACGTAACCCACAGGTCGGCCAAGCAACTAATGAAAAACTGTTTTTT.

The chain is built from TRBV19 and TRBJ2-1; 9 nucleotides align to TRBD2. The CDR3 is made up of 18 amino acids. Germline CDR1 LNHDA, CDR2 SQIVND (reference sequence). Germline trimming cut 4 bases from V and 1 base from J; bases unmatched to any gene: 11. The CDR3: CASSTGRAGGSSYNEQFF. CDR3 in DNA: TGTGCCAGTAGTACAGGGAGAGCGGGGGGAAGTTCCTACAATGAGCAGTTCTTC.

The rearrangement links TRBV14 to TRBJ2-7; 14 nucleotides line up with TRBD2. After removal of 5 bases from V and 8 bases from J, the junction contained 8 bases not matched to a gene. There are 15 residues in the CDR3. Per the germline V gene, CDR1 is SGHDN and CDR2 is FVKESK. The CDR3 is CASSNGLAGGFQQYF. CDR3 nucleotides: TGTGCCAGCAGCAACGGACTAGCGGGAGGATTCCAGCAGTACTTC.

V is TRBV4-1 and J is TRBJ2-7; D perhaps matches TRBD1 (5 bases). This CDR3 is 14 amino acids long. Germline V gene data show CDR1 as MGHRA and CDR2 as YSYEKL. V gave up 3 bases and J gave up 3 bases, with 12 bases separating them. This chain's CDR3 is CASSQDQGIYEQYF. CDR3 DNA: TGCGCCAGCAGCCAGGACCAGGGCATCTACGAGCAGTACTTC.

The chain recombines TRBV3-1 (or the pseudogene TRBV3-2) with TRBJ1-3; D gene uncertain. Between the trimmed V and J ends, which lost 4 bases and 4 bases, there was a span of 14 bases. The CDR3 is 15 amino acids. CDR1 is LGHDT, CDR2 YNNKEL, per germline (reference sequence). CDR3 nucleotides: TGTGCCAGCAGCCGGGGAACTAATGAAGGAAACACCATATATTTT. Its protein is CASSRGTNEGNTIYF.

This rearrangement joins TRBV28 to TRBJ2-3; unclear D gene. Germline-derived CDR1 and CDR2 are MDHEN and SYDVKM. V was pared by 1 base and J by 4 bases, with 15 bases between. This CDR3 comprises 16 residues. In nucleotides, the CDR3 is TGTGCCAGCAGTTTATCGGCTCAAAGGCAGGCAGATACGCAGTATTTT. It translates to CASSLSAQRQADTQYF.

This rearrangement joins TRBV28 to TRBJ2-7; 7 nucleotides match TRBD2. Germline CDR1 and CDR2: MDHEN and SYDVKM. The ends lost 6 bases at V and 3 bases at J; junction bases unmatched: 2. This CDR3 comprises 12 residues. CDR3 nucleotides: TGTGCCAGCAGCCAGCGGGGCTACGAGCAGTACTTC. It codes for CASSQRGYEQYF.